The 29 T cell receptor beta chains reported below all come from one sample, sequenced in a study of control samples from healthy donors and cancer patients. Method: immunoSEQ multiplex PCR; TCRdb's copy keeps in-frame clones and lacks some. Seen here are 150,000 to 200,000 clones, 85% to 95% observed once, and the top ten hold approximately 1.4%. Sample: blood. Receptors were obtained from a man aged 30 to 39 in good health.

The V and J genes are TRBV7-9 and TRBJ1-1, with TRBD1 matching over 8 bases. Germline V gene lookup returns CDR1 SEHNR and CDR2 FQNEAQ (reference sequence). Trimming removed 1 base from V and 7 bases from J; junction bases left unmatched: 8. The CDR3 length is 15 residues. Written as DNA, the CDR3 is TGTGCCAGCAGCTTAGGGTTAGGACAGGGAGTTGAAGCTTTCTTT. Translated, it gives CASSLGLGQGVEAFF.

The gene calls are TRBV9 and TRBJ1-4; D is undetermined. V gave up 3 bases and J gave up 5 bases, with 5 bases separating them. The V gene's germline CDR1 is SGDLS and CDR2 YYNGEE. CDR3 size: 12 residues. The CDR3 region is CASSGTNEKLFF. In DNA, the CDR3 is TGTGCCAGCAGCGGGACGAATGAAAAACTGTTTTTT.

This chain joins TRBV27 and TRBJ1-4, with 8 bases aligning to TRBD1. This CDR3 contains 13 residues. Germline CDR1 MNHEY, CDR2 SMNVEV (reference sequence). V shed 6 bases, J shed 8 bases, and the junction held 5 bases outside the gene matches. This CDR3 reads CASRGQGREKLFF. The CDR3 DNA sequence: TGTGCCAGCAGAGGACAGGGAAGGGAAAAACTGTTTTTT.

V gene TRBV5-4 combines with J gene TRBJ1-1, with D unresolved. The CDR3 runs 14 residues. CDR1 is SGHNT, CDR2 YYREEE, per germline (reference sequence). Trimming left V 0 bases short and J 1 base short, with 7 bases between. In DNA form, the CDR3 reads TGTGCCAGCAGCTTGGCCAAGAGGAACACTGAAGCTTTCTTT. Its translation is CASSLAKRNTEAFF.

The chain combines TRBV6-1 with TRBJ2-2, with 9 bases fitting TRBD2. V shed 7 bases, J shed 6 bases, and the junction held 6 bases outside the gene matches. CDR1 MNHNS and CDR2 SASEGT come from the germline V gene. This CDR3 has 14 amino acids. CDR3 amino acids: CASNGGRAPGELFF. The CDR3 DNA sequence: TGTGCCAGCAACGGCGGGAGGGCCCCCGGGGAGCTGTTTTTT.

The V call is TRBV19, the J call TRBJ1-2; D unclear. The CDR3 consists of 15 residues. The V gene lost 4 bases and the J gene lost 0 bases, with 12 bases spanning the gap. Germline CDR1 LNHDA, CDR2 SQIVND (reference sequence). Here the CDR3 DNA reads TGTGCCAGTAGTAAGGAGGCCGGGGCTAACTATGGCTACACCTTC. Translated: CASSKEAGANYGYTF.

The V and J genes are TRBV7-8 and TRBJ1-1, with a tentative D call TRBD1 (6 bases). Germline-derived CDR1 and CDR2 are SGHVS and FQNEAQ. The V end was cut by 1 base, the J end by 11 bases, with 11 bases between. The CDR3 runs 12 residues. CDR3 amino acids: CASSLGATGAFF. As DNA, the CDR3 is TGTGCCAGCAGCTTAGGTGCTACAGGGGCTTTCTTT.

The genes are TRBV4-1 and TRBJ2-5, with 10 bases lining up with TRBD2. Germline assignment: CDR1 MGHRA and CDR2 YSYEKL. This CDR3 contains 17 residues. Unmatched junction bases numbered 9, after V lost 4 bases and J lost 1 base. CDR3 amino acids: CASSRPWASGSQETQYF. CDR3 sequence (DNA): TGCGCCAGCAGCCGGCCATGGGCTAGCGGGAGCCAAGAGACCCAGTACTTC.

This clone was seen a handful of times. J is TRBJ1-2 and V is TRBV18; D perhaps matches TRBD1 (5 bases). V was cut by 5 bases and J by 2 bases, with 21 bases left in between. The CDR3 totals 17 residues. Germline CDR1 KGHSH, CDR2 LQKENI. The CDR3 here is CASSFSHLDTLNYGYTF. The CDR3 DNA follows: TGTGCCAGCTCATTCTCGCACTTGGACACACTGAACTATGGCTACACCTTC.

This sequence joins TRBV30 and TRBJ1-1, with TRBD1 identical over 7 bases. The CDR3 runs to 12 residues. Losses at the gene ends were 8 bases for V and 1 base for J; bases not matched to a gene: 4. Germline values: CDR1 GTSNPN, CDR2 SVGIG (reference sequence). CDR3 bases: TGTGCCGGGTACAGGGGGAACACTGAAGCTTTCTTT. Residues: CAGYRGNTEAFF.

The chain links TRBV6-5 to TRBJ1-4; D possibly corresponds to TRBD1 (6 bases). V was cut by 7 bases and J by 7 bases, with 13 bases left in between. Germline V CDR1 and CDR2: MNHEY, SVGAGI. The CDR3 is 13 amino acids. CDR3 DNA sequence: TGTGCCAGCAAACAGGGAGGGAGTGAAAAACTGTTTTTT. Protein product: CASKQGGSEKLFF.

J is TRBJ2-7 and V is TRBV6-2 or TRBV6-3; 9 bases align to TRBD1. This CDR3 contains 18 residues. V lost 0 bases and J lost 2; bases outside the gene matches: 11. The germline gives CDR1 MNHEY, CDR2 SVGEGT. CDR3 sequence reads: CASSYSAGTGLSPYEQYF. The CDR3 DNA reads TGTGCCAGCAGTTACTCAGCCGGGACAGGGCTTAGCCCCTACGAGCAGTACTTC.

This clone was seen a handful of times. J is TRBJ1-2 and V is TRBV5-6; no reliable D call. With 6 bases removed from V and 3 bases from J, the gap between germline ends came to 6 bases. Germline V CDR1 and CDR2: SGHDT, YYEEEE. The CDR3 is made up of 11 amino acids. CDR3 protein: CASKGYYGYTF. As DNA, the CDR3 is TGTGCCAGCAAAGGTTACTATGGCTACACCTTC.

This clone was counted only a few times. V gene TRBV7-9 combines with J gene TRBJ2-5; TRBD1 aligns across 9 bases. The junction had 8 bases not matched to a gene; V was cut back by 5 bases and J by 4 bases. Germline V CDR1 and CDR2: SEHNR, FQNEAQ (reference sequence). This CDR3 region has 15 residues. This chain's CDR3 is CASSQGGQGRETQYF. The CDR3 DNA reads as TGTGCCAGCAGCCAAGGCGGACAGGGGCGAGAGACCCAGTACTTC.

In its sample, this clone was seen once. This chain links TRBV7-2 with TRBJ1-5, with D hard to call. Per germline, CDR1 SGHTA and CDR2 FQGNSA. Trimming left V 4 bases short and J 0 bases short, with 16 bases between. There are 17 residues in the CDR3. In nucleotides, the CDR3 is TGTGCCAGCAGCTCCTTGCTAGGTACCATTAGCAATCAGCCCCAGCATTTT. It yields the protein CASSSLLGTISNQPQHF.

This chain links TRBV28 with TRBJ1-1; D is undetermined. The germline V gene has CDR1 MDHEN and CDR2 SYDVKM. Trimming removed 2 bases at V and 1 base at J, with 8 bases between. The CDR3 runs 14 residues. The CDR3 coding sequence is TGTGCCAGCAGTTTAAAGTGGACGAACACTGAAGCTTTCTTT. Protein product: CASSLKWTNTEAFF.

The chain employs TRBV30 and TRBJ1-1; no reliable D call. Trimming stripped 2 bases from V and 7 bases from J, with 8 bases between. The CDR3 spans 11 residues. Germline assignment: CDR1 GTSNPN and CDR2 SVGIG (reference sequence). The CDR3 is CAWSPGYEAFF. For the CDR3, the DNA is TGTGCCTGGAGTCCCGGATATGAAGCTTTCTTT.

The chain is built from TRBV7-8 and TRBJ1-2, with D unclear. Deletions cut 4 bases from V and 8 bases from J, with 14 bases between. Per germline, CDR1 SGHVS and CDR2 FQNEAQ. The CDR3 is made up of 13 amino acids. CDR3 in DNA: TGTGCCAGCAGCTCAACATTGGCCCTGGGCTACACCTTC. Protein product: CASSSTLALGYTF.

This clone was detected once. This chain links TRBV2 with TRBJ1-1; TRBD1 is a possible D gene (5 bases). Trimming shortened V by 8 bases and J by 0 bases, and 22 bases separated the two germline ends. The CDR3 loop spans 17 amino acids. In germline, CDR1 is SNHLY, CDR2 FYNNEI. The CDR3 DNA sequence: TGTGCCAGCCGAAGGGGCAGCCCGTCGGGAGTGAACACTGAAGCTTTCTTT. It is translated as CASRRGSPSGVNTEAFF. The complete variable domain, with remaining parts taken from reference TRBV2 and TRBJ1-1, reads EPEVTQTPSHQVTQMGQEVILRCVPISNHLYFYWYRQILGQKVEFLVSFYNNEISEKSEIFDDQFSVERPDGSNFTLKIRSTKLEDSAMYFCASRRGSPSGVNTEAFFGQGTRLTVV.

The chain has TRBV6-2 or TRBV6-3 and TRBJ1-5, with a weak D call TRBD1 (5 bases). This CDR3 region has 15 residues. CDR1 MNHEY and CDR2 SVGEGT come from the germline V gene. Trimming removed 0 bases at V and 6 bases at J, with 12 bases between. The CDR3 spells CASSYSGGDVQPQHF. CDR3 bases: TGTGCCAGCAGTTACTCGGGGGGGGACGTTCAGCCCCAGCATTTT.

The J gene is TRBJ2-2, the V gene TRBV12-3 or TRBV12-4; D gene unclear. The V end lost 7 bases, the J end lost 6 bases, and 12 bases lay between the germline ends. The CDR3 is 13 amino acids. CDR3 loop: CASIGYLPGELFF. CDR3 bases: TGTGCCAGCATTGGTTACCTCCCCGGGGAGCTGTTTTTT.

The rearrangement joins TRBV5-4 to TRBJ2-3; the match to TRBD1 covers 7 bases. There are 16 residues in the CDR3. With V trimmed by 4 bases and J by 1 base, 9 bases remained unmatched. CDR1 is SGHNT and CDR2 is YYREEE in the germline V gene (reference sequence). CDR3 nucleotide sequence: TGTGCCAGCAGCGCTAGACAGGGCTCGGGCACAGATACGCAGTATTTT. It specifies CASSARQGSGTDTQYF.

This clone was picked up one time. The chain carries TRBV9 and TRBJ2-5; TRBD1 is a possible D gene (5 bases). Trimming removed 0 bases at V and 2 bases at J, with 8 bases between. The germline V gene has CDR1 SGDLS and CDR2 YYNGEE. This CDR3 is built from 14 residues. CDR3 nucleotide sequence: TGTGCCAGCAGCGTAGCTTCAGGGCAAGAGACCCAGTACTTC. This gives the protein CASSVASGQETQYF.

There are a few counts of this clone. The chain combines TRBV2 with TRBJ1-5, with D unclear. Trimming took 1 base from V and 5 from J, leaving 12 bases between them. CDR1 SNHLY and CDR2 FYNNEI come from the germline V gene. This CDR3 contains 15 residues. The CDR3 spells CASSEGAQSHQPQHF. The CDR3, as DNA: TGTGCCAGCAGTGAAGGGGCACAGAGCCATCAGCCCCAGCATTTT.

J is TRBJ2-1 and V is TRBV29-1; no definite D call. V was trimmed by 3 bases and J by 0 bases, leaving 6 bases between them. The CDR3 has 13 amino acids. Germline CDR1 is SQVTM and CDR2 is ANQGSEA. The CDR3 spells CSVDTTSYNEQFF. CDR3 DNA sequence: TGCAGCGTTGATACTACCTCCTACAATGAGCAGTTCTTC.

A single count supports this clone. Different DNA sequences within this sample yield the same CDR3. This chain links TRBV4-2 with TRBJ2-7; weak D call: TRBD1 (5 bases). Per the germline V gene, CDR1 is LGHNA and CDR2 is YNFKEQ. The CDR3 runs to 15 residues. The ends were cut back, 2 bases at V and 4 bases at J, with 15 bases in the middle. The CDR3 DNA is TGTGCCAGCAGCCAATTAGTACAGGCGACTTACGAGCAGTACTTC. Protein sequence: CASSQLVQATYEQYF.

The rearrangement links TRBV6-1 to TRBJ1-2; the D gene is possibly TRBD1 (5 bases). The germline CDR1 and CDR2 sequences are MNHNS and SASEGT. The CDR3 totals 15 residues. The V gene lost 0 bases and the J gene lost 4 bases, with 12 bases spanning the gap. Here the CDR3 reads CASSEAAGTLYGYTF. The CDR3 DNA sequence: TGTGCCAGCAGTGAAGCAGCCGGGACCCTCTATGGCTACACCTTC.

This clone was observed once. This sequence joins TRBV15 and TRBJ1-1; D remains unclear. From germline, CDR1 is LNHNV and CDR2 YYDKDF (reference sequence). Trimming removed 3 bases at V and 1 base at J, with 9 bases between. The CDR3 spans 14 residues. CDR3: CATSSLSGNTEAFF. CDR3 sequence (DNA): TGTGCCACCAGCAGTTTATCGGGGAACACTGAAGCTTTCTTT.

This clone was seen just once. J is TRBJ1-1 and V is TRBV9; D is ambiguous. The germline V and J ends were trimmed by 0 bases and 1 base, with 7 bases remaining between them. The CDR3 is made up of 14 amino acids. Looked up from germline, CDR1 is SGDLS and CDR2 is YYNGEE. The CDR3 DNA reads as TGTGCCAGCAGCGTAGAGCTAGCGAACACTGAAGCTTTCTTT. It encodes CASSVELANTEAFF. Supplemented by reference TRBV9 and TRBJ1-1, the full variable domain reads DSGVTQTPKHLITATGQRVTLRCSPRSGDLSVYWYQQSLDQGLQFLIQYYNGEERAKGNILERFSAQQFPDLHSELNLSSLELGDSALYFCASSVELANTEAFFGQGTRLTVV.